This T cell receptor beta chain is from a study of Ad26.COV2.S vaccination and SARS-CoV-2 variants. Here immunoSEQ multiplex PCR was the method, and the copy in TCRdb shows in-frame clones only, minus some. The sample shows hundreds of thousands of clones, approximately 88% of them seen only once. This sample's treatment: some 20 received Ad26.COV2.S at low or high dose, single or two shots; several received placebo; per-sample allocation not given. Following the first vaccine or placebo injection, samples were taken on day 63. V dropped 5 bases and J dropped 4; count of bases not matched to a gene: 5. In germline, CDR1 is SEHNR, CDR2 FQNEAQ (reference sequence). The CDR3 sequence is 15 residues long.

This chain uses TRBV7-9 with TRBJ1-4; 9 nucleotides align to TRBD1. The starting material was peripheral blood, obtained in a trial of Ad26.COV2.S vaccine versus placebo. The clonotype originates from a person between 18 and 65 years old who received the Ad26.COV2.S COVID-19 vaccine or a placebo. For the CDR3, the DNA is TGTGCCAGCAGCCCAAGGGACAGGGTTAATGAAAAACTGTTTTTT. Its protein is CASSPRDRVNEKLFF.